Presented here are 32 T cell receptor beta chains from one specimen sequenced in a study of response to subunit inactivated influenza vaccine. TCRdb reanalysed the RT-PCR reads using MiXCR and keeps one entry per CDR3 protein. This sample has 150,000 or so distinct CDR3 sequences, with approximately 10% found just once. This material consisted of non-naive T cells sorted from PBMCs, taken roughly 45 days after vaccination. These receptors were collected from a man over 45 who received an inactivated influenza vaccine.

The rearrangement uses TRBV5-6 and TRBJ1-2; a weak D match, TRBD1 (6 bases). V was shortened by 2 bases and J by 6 bases, with 17 bases between the two germline ends. The CDR3 covers 15 residues. The germline V gene encodes CDR1 SGHDT and CDR2 YYEEEE. Here the CDR3 reads CASSFLLRGSDGYTF. CDR3 nucleotides: TGTGCCAGCAGCTTCCTACTCAGGGGATCGGATGGCTACACCTTC.

The chain is built from TRBV11-1 and TRBJ2-5; the match to TRBD2 covers 14 bases. The germline V gene encodes CDR1 SGHAT and CDR2 FQDESV (reference sequence). The CDR3 consists of 18 residues. Trimming removed 5 bases from V and 3 bases from J; junction bases left unmatched: 11. CDR3 residues: CASSLRTSGRSEKETQYF. CDR3 in DNA: TGTGCCAGCAGCCTCCGGACTAGCGGGAGGTCTGAGAAAGAGACCCAGTACTTC.

In this sample, this clonotype turned up many times. The chain couples TRBV15 to TRBJ2-1; 11 nucleotides agree with TRBD2. Per the germline V gene, CDR1 is LNHNV and CDR2 is YYDKDF (reference sequence). This CDR3 contains 16 residues. V lost 0 bases and J lost 7; bases outside the gene matches: 5. CDR3 DNA: TGTGCCACCAGCAGAGATCTGGCTAGCGGGAGGAATGAGCAGTTCTTC. Its protein is CATSRDLASGRNEQFF.

This chain uses TRBV20-1 with TRBJ2-1; 7 bases are a match to TRBD2. The V gene end was trimmed by 4 bases and the J gene end by 3 bases; junction bases not matched to a gene: 6. The CDR3 totals 14 residues. Per germline, CDR1 DFQATT and CDR2 SNEGSKA (reference sequence). Written as DNA, the CDR3 is TGCAGTGCTAATGGGGGGGAGCGCTACAATGAGCAGTTCTTC. It translates to CSANGGERYNEQFF.

This clonotype appeared a few times. The V gene is TRBV5-5, the J gene TRBJ2-5, with D tentatively TRBD2 (6 bases). Germline-derived CDR1 and CDR2 are SGHKS and YYEKEE (reference sequence). The CDR3 runs 13 residues. Trimming left V 3 bases short and J 7 bases short, with 13 bases between. The CDR3 sequence is CASSSRTEGTQYF. In DNA, the CDR3 is TGTGCCAGCAGCTCGCGCACGGAGGGGACCCAGTACTTC.

The chain couples TRBV30 to TRBJ2-5; a weak D match, TRBD2 (5 bases). The CDR3 extends over 13 amino acids. Germline CDR1 is GTSNPN and CDR2 is SVGIG (reference sequence). The V and J ends lost 5 bases and 2 bases respectively, with 12 bases between them. The CDR3 is CAWGRGKQETQYF. The CDR3 DNA is TGTGCCTGGGGCCGGGGTAAACAAGAGACCCAGTACTTC.

This clonotype was recorded at least ten times. The CDR3 DNA reads TGTGCCAGCAGTCTCGGGGGCCACAGCACAGATACGCAGTATTTT. Protein product: CASSLGGHSTDTQYF. This chain uses TRBV9 with TRBJ2-3, with D possibly being TRBD1 or TRBD2 (6 bases each). V lost 5 bases and J lost 0, with 13 bases in between. The germline V gene has CDR1 SGDLS and CDR2 YYNGEE. The CDR3 extends over 15 amino acids.

The rearrangement uses TRBV4-1 and TRBJ2-1; 9 positions match TRBD1. The CDR3 spans 15 residues. Germline values: CDR1 MGHRA, CDR2 YSYEKL. V shed 4 bases and J 4 bases; nucleotides not matched to a gene: 5. The CDR3 spells CASSRLGTGYNEQFF. The CDR3 coding sequence is TGCGCCAGCAGCCGGCTCGGGACAGGGTACAATGAGCAGTTCTTC.

This clonotype showed up just a few times. The V call is TRBV6-6, the J call TRBJ2-2; D is unresolved. The germline CDR1 and CDR2 sequences are MNHNY and SVGAGI (reference sequence). There are 12 residues in the CDR3. Trimming pared 4 bases from V and 6 bases from J, leaving 6 bases between. In nucleotides, the CDR3 is TGTGCCAGCAGTTCAATGCCCGGGGAGCTGTTTTTT. Translation gives CASSSMPGELFF.

The chain recombines TRBV28 with TRBJ2-3; TRBD2 agrees at 12 bases. The CDR3 extends over 15 amino acids. With 6 bases clipped from V and 7 bases from J, the junction kept 8 bases outside the gene matches. Germline CDR1 and CDR2: MDHEN and SYDVKM. The CDR3 region is CASRLTSGSAHTQYF. DNA of the CDR3: TGTGCCAGCAGACTGACTAGCGGGAGCGCACATACGCAGTATTTT.

The chain is built from TRBV7-9 and TRBJ2-1; 9 nucleotides line up with TRBD1. This CDR3 contains 17 residues. Germline CDR1 is SEHNR and CDR2 is FQNEAQ (reference sequence). The ends lost 1 base at V and 4 bases at J; junction bases unmatched: 8. For the CDR3, the DNA is TGTGCCAGCAGCTTAGAGAGATTGGACAGGGGTTACAATGAGCAGTTCTTC. Amino acid sequence: CASSLERLDRGYNEQFF.

This clonotype has a handful of counts. This chain connects TRBV2 to TRBJ2-3, with 7 bases fitting TRBD1. The CDR3 has 16 residues. CDR1 and CDR2 from the germline V gene are SNHLY and FYNNEI. V trimming: 4 bases; J trimming: 4 bases; junction bases outside the gene matches: 11. In DNA, the CDR3 is TGTGCCAGCAGTGTCCCGCGAGTGGGACAGCCAGATACGCAGTATTTT. Translating gives CASSVPRVGQPDTQYF. The entire variable domain, with the rest obtained from reference TRBV2 and TRBJ2-3, is as follows: EPEVTQTPSHQVTQMGQEVILRCVPISNHLYFYWYRQILGQKVEFLVSFYNNEISEKSEIFDDQFSVERPDGSNFTLKIRSTKLEDSAMYFCASSVPRVGQPDTQYFGPGTRLTVL.

This clonotype was seen many times. The V and J genes are TRBV5-1 and TRBJ2-7; TRBD2 might be the D (5 bases). The CDR3 covers 14 residues. Germline V gives CDR1 SGHRS, CDR2 YFSETQ. V was cut by 0 bases and J by 5 bases, with 12 bases left in between. The CDR3 DNA sequence: TGCGCCAGCAGCTTGGTCGGCCCCGGGGACGAGCAGTACTTC. It codes for CASSLVGPGDEQYF.

The chain has TRBV6-2 or TRBV6-3 and TRBJ2-3, with 13 nucleotides matching TRBD2. The CDR3 is 18 residues long. The germline gives CDR1 MNHEY, CDR2 SVGEGT. J was trimmed by 3 bases and V by 7 bases; bases with no gene match: 13. In nucleotides, the CDR3 is TGTGCCAGCAATACCGGGACTAGCGGGGTTGGCGGAACAGATACGCAGTATTTT. Translation gives CASNTGTSGVGGTDTQYF.

This rearrangement joins TRBV21-1 to TRBJ1-4; TRBD1 reflects the table's D call only, with no check against the DNA. TRBV21-1 is tagged as a pseudogene. This CDR3 has 15 residues. The CDR3 nucleotides read TGTGCCAGCAGCAAAGCCCGGGTACGAGATGAAAAACTGTTTTTT. Amino acid sequence: CASSKARVRDEKLFF.

The chain's CDR3 is CSASFWQGNTEAFF. The CDR3 coding sequence is TGCAGTGCTAGCTTCTGGCAGGGAAACACTGAAGCTTTCTTT. V is TRBV20-1 and J is TRBJ1-1; weak D call: TRBD1 (5 bases). The CDR3 has 14 amino acids. Trimming pared 3 bases from V and 2 bases from J, leaving 13 bases between. Germline V lookup: CDR1 DFQATT, CDR2 SNEGSKA (reference sequence).

The chain has TRBV6-1 and TRBJ2-5; 9 bases align to TRBD1. The CDR3 is made up of 14 amino acids. The V and J ends lost 7 bases and 1 base, in that order; junction bases with no gene match: 4. The germline gives CDR1 MNHNS, CDR2 SASEGT. CDR3 residues: CASIGQGFQETQYF. The CDR3 DNA reads TGTGCCAGCATCGGACAGGGGTTCCAAGAGACCCAGTACTTC.

Many counts were recorded for this clonotype. The CDR3 DNA reads as TGTGCCAGCACACGGGACAGGGGAGGTGAGCAGTACTTC. The encoded protein is CASTRDRGGEQYF. This chain links TRBV25-1 with TRBJ2-7, with 10 bases that match TRBD1. Germline V CDR1 and CDR2: MGHDK, SYGVNS. The CDR3 has 13 residues. J was trimmed by 7 bases and V by 7 bases; bases with no gene match: 7.

The J gene is TRBJ2-3, the V gene TRBV10-3; D is uncertain. V was clipped by 3 bases and J by 1 base, with 11 bases between them. Per the germline V gene, CDR1 is ENHRY and CDR2 is SYGVKD. The CDR3 sequence is 15 residues long. CDR3 DNA: TGTGCCATCAGTGATTCGACAACCCGCACAGATACGCAGTATTTT. This encodes CAISDSTTRTDTQYF.

The chain couples TRBV5-1 to TRBJ2-3; TRBD2 agrees at 7 bases. There are 15 residues in the CDR3. Looked up from germline, CDR1 is SGHRS and CDR2 is YFSETQ. V shed 3 bases, J shed 5 bases, and the junction held 9 bases outside the gene matches. The CDR3 sequence: CASSSWTSREDTQYF. CDR3 nucleotide sequence: TGCGCCAGCAGCTCCTGGACTAGTCGAGAAGATACGCAGTATTTT. Drawing the rest from reference TRBV5-1 and TRBJ2-3, the complete variable domain is KAGVTQTPRYLIKTRGQQVTLSCSPISGHRSVSWYQQTPGQGLQFLFEYFSETQRNKGNFPGRFSGRQFSNSRSEMNVSTLELGDSALYLCASSSWTSREDTQYFGPGTRLTVL.

This clonotype has ten or more counts. The genes are TRBV10-3 and TRBJ2-1, with 11 bases aligning to TRBD2. The CDR3 extends over 17 amino acids. The J segment lost 7 bases and the V segment lost 0 bases, leaving 8 bases of the junction unmatched. Germline V lookup: CDR1 ENHRY, CDR2 SYGVKD. CDR3 region: CAISESQGTSGLNEQFF. The DNA for the CDR3 is TGTGCCATCAGTGAGTCCCAAGGGACTAGCGGACTGAATGAGCAGTTCTTC.

The genes are TRBV29-1 and TRBJ2-1, with a possible D match to TRBD2 (6 bases). V lost 1 base and J 1 base, leaving 8 bases between the germline ends. This CDR3 contains 14 residues. Germline CDR1 reads SQVTM; CDR2 reads ANQGSEA. CDR3 sequence (DNA): TGCAGCGTTGAAGGCGGGGATTCCTACAATGAGCAGTTCTTC. This translates into CSVEGGDSYNEQFF.

This clonotype has only a few counts. The chain joins TRBV12-3 or TRBV12-4 to TRBJ1-5; tentative D call: TRBD1 (6 bases). The CDR3 consists of 15 residues. V was shortened by 7 bases and J by 0 bases, with 13 bases between the two germline ends. The chain's CDR3 is CASTPGAYSNQPQHF. The CDR3 bases are TGTGCCAGCACCCCGGGGGCATATAGCAATCAGCCCCAGCATTTT.

This clonotype was picked up a small number of times. The genes are TRBV7-2 and TRBJ2-7, with a tentative D call TRBD2 (5 bases). With 6 bases removed from V and 4 bases from J, the gap between germline ends came to 22 bases. The CDR3 has 16 amino acids. Germline loops: CDR1 SGHTA, CDR2 FQGNSA. The CDR3 DNA reads TGTGCCAGCAGGGAGGTCTACAAGCCCGCCGGGTACGAGCAGTACTTC. Residues: CASREVYKPAGYEQYF. The full variable domain, completed using reference TRBV7-2 and TRBJ2-7, is GAGVSQSPSNKVTEKGKDVELRCDPISGHTALYWYRQSLGQGLEFLIYFQGNSAPDKSGLPSDRFSAERTGGSVSTLTIQRTQQEDSAVYLCASREVYKPAGYEQYFGPGTRLTVT.

This clonotype was counted only a few times. The chain combines TRBV28 with TRBJ1-2; D remains unclear. Trimming shortened V by 6 bases and J by 3 bases, and 17 bases separated the two germline ends. The length of the CDR3 is 15 residues. Germline V lookup: CDR1 MDHEN, CDR2 SYDVKM. The CDR3 bases are TGTGCCAGCAGCAATACAGAGAGTATTGACTATGGCTACACCTTC. Translation: CASSNTESIDYGYTF.

A few counts support this clonotype. The rearrangement joins TRBV12-3 or TRBV12-4 to TRBJ1-5; D is unclear. This CDR3 is 15 amino acids long. With 7 bases removed from V and 0 bases from J, the gap between germline ends came to 13 bases. The CDR3 sequence: CASNRGSISNQPQHF. CDR3 DNA: TGTGCCAGCAACCGGGGTTCGATTAGCAATCAGCCCCAGCATTTT.

In its sample, this clonotype was seen many times. The genes are TRBV10-3 and TRBJ1-1; no firm D call. The CDR3 contains 17 residues. The V gene lost 0 bases and the J gene lost 0 bases, with 14 bases spanning the gap. The germline V gene has CDR1 ENHRY and CDR2 SYGVKD. CDR3 sequence reads: CAISESDRRLMNTEAFF. CDR3 nucleotide sequence: TGTGCCATCAGTGAGTCTGACCGCCGACTAATGAACACTGAAGCTTTCTTT.

This sequence joins TRBV5-1 and TRBJ2-3; 11 nucleotides line up with TRBD2. With 4 bases clipped from V and 6 bases from J, the junction kept 13 bases outside the gene matches. This CDR3 has 17 residues. CDR1 is SGHRS and CDR2 is YFSETQ in the germline V gene. In DNA, the CDR3 is TGCGCCAGCAGCCTACAGGGGACTAGCGGCCGGTTGGATACGCAGTATTTT. Translation: CASSLQGTSGRLDTQYF.

The table lists this clonotype with many counts. The chain is built from TRBV20-1 and TRBJ2-1, with 11 positions matching TRBD2. The CDR3 sequence is 16 residues long. V lost 0 bases to trimming and J lost 5 bases; unmatched junction nucleotides: 6. Germline loops: CDR1 DFQATT, CDR2 SNEGSKA (reference sequence). The CDR3 reads CSARDNGLAGNNEQFF. The CDR3 DNA is TGCAGTGCTAGAGATAACGGACTAGCGGGCAACAATGAGCAGTTCTTC.

This clonotype was observed many times. V is TRBV6-1 and J is TRBJ2-7; D possibly uses TRBD1 or TRBD2 (5 bases each). The V end was cut by 4 bases, the J end by 2 bases, with 18 bases between. Germline CDR1 is MNHNS and CDR2 is SASEGT. The CDR3 consists of 16 residues. The CDR3 DNA is TGTGCCAGCAGTGTGGGACCATTGGATGGGGCCTACGAGCAGTACTTC. Its protein product is CASSVGPLDGAYEQYF.

The sample holds a few counts of this clonotype. CDR3 DNA: TGTGCCAGCCAAACGGTTTATGGCTACACCTTC. It codes for CASQTVYGYTF. J is TRBJ1-2 and V is TRBV28; D is unclear. The CDR3 runs 11 residues. Germline CDR1 is MDHEN and CDR2 is SYDVKM. Deletions cut 8 bases from V and 5 bases from J, with 9 bases between.

This clonotype was counted many times. The V call is TRBV28, the J call TRBJ2-1; TRBD1 aligns across 7 bases. Germline V lookup: CDR1 MDHEN, CDR2 SYDVKM. V lost 2 bases, J lost 7 bases, and 5 bases stayed unmatched. CDR3 length: 14 amino acids. CDR3 loop: CASSLGTVLNEQFF. Here the CDR3 DNA reads TGTGCCAGCAGTTTAGGGACAGTTTTAAATGAGCAGTTCTTC.